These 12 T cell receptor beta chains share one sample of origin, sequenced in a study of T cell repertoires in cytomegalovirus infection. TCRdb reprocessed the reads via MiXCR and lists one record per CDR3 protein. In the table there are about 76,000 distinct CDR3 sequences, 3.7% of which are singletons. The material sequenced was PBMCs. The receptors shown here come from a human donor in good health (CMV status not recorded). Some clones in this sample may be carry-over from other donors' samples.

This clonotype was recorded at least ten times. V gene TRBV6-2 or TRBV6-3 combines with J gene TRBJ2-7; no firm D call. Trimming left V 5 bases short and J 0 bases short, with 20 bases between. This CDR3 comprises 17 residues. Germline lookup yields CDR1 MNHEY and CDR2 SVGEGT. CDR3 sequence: CASSHALNRITSYEQYF. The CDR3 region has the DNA TGTGCCAGCAGTCATGCCCTTAACAGAATAACCTCCTACGAGCAGTACTTC.

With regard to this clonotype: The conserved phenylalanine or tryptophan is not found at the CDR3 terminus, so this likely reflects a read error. CDR3 sequence reads: CASSPTDTQYL. The CDR3 DNA sequence: TGTGCCAGCAGCCCAACAGATACGCAGTATCTT. The V gene is TRBV7-9, the J gene TRBJ2-3; D unclear. The germline V gene encodes CDR1 SEHNR and CDR2 FQNEAQ (reference sequence). V gave up 5 bases and J gave up 3 bases, with 3 bases separating them. CDR3 length: 11 residues.

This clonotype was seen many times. CDR3 coding DNA: TGCAGTGCTAGAGATGGCCCGTCCAGGGAGAAAGAGACCCAGTACTTC. It is translated as CSARDGPSREKETQYF. This rearrangement joins TRBV20-1 to TRBJ2-5; D could derive from TRBD1 or TRBD2 (5 bases each). The germline V gene has CDR1 DFQATT and CDR2 SNEGSKA (reference sequence). This CDR3 is built from 16 residues. Deletions cut 0 bases from V and 3 bases from J, with 17 bases between.

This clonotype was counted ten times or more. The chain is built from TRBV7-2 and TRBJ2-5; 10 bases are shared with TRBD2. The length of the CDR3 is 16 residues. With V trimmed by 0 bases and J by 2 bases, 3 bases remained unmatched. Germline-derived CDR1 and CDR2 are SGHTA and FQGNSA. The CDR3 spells CASSLAILAGQETQYF. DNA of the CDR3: TGTGCCAGCAGCTTAGCGATACTAGCGGGGCAAGAGACCCAGTACTTC.

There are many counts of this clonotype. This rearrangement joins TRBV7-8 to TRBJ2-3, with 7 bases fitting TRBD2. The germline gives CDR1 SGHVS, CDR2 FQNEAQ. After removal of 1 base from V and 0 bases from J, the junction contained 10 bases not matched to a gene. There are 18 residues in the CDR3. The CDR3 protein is CASSLVSLARGSTDTQYF. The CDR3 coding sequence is TGTGCCAGCAGCTTAGTATCCCTAGCGCGGGGGAGCACAGATACGCAGTATTTT.

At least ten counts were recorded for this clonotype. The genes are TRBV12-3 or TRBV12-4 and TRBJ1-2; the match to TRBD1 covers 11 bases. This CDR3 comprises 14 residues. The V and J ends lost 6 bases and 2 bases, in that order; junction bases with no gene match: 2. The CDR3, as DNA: TGTGCCAGCAGGGACAGGGGGCGGAACTATGGCTACACCTTC. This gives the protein CASRDRGRNYGYTF.

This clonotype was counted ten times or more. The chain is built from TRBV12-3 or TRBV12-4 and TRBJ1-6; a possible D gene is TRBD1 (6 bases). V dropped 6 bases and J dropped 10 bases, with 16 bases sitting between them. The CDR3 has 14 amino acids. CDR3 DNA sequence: TGTGCCAGCAGCCTACAGGGTTTCGGCTCACCCCTCCACTTT. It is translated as CASSLQGFGSPLHF.

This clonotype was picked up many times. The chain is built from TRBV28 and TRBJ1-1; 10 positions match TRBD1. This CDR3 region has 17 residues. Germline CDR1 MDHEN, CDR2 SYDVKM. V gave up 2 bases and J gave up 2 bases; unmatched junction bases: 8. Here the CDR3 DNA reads TGTGCCAGCAGTTTAAGACCCGGGACAGGGGAAAACACTGAAGCTTTCTTT. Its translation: CASSLRPGTGENTEAFF.

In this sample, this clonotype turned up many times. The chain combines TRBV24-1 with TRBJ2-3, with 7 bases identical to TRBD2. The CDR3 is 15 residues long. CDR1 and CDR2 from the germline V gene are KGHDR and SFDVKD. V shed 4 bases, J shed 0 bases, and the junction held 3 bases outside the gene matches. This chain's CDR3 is CATSDTAGSTDTQYF. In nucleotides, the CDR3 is TGTGCCACCAGTGACACAGCGGGAAGCACAGATACGCAGTATTTT.

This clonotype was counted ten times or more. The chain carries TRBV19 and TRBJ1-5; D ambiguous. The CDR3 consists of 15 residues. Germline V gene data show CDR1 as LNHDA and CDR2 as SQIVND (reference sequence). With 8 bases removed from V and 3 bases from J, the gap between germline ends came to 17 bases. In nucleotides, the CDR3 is TGTGCCAGTCGGGATAGGTGGGGAAACAATCAGCCCCAGCATTTT. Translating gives CASRDRWGNNQPQHF.

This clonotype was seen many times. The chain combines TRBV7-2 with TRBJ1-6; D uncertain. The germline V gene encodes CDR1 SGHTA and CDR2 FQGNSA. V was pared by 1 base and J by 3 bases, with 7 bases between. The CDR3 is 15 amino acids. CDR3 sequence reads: CASSLVTVYNSPLHF. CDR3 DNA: TGTGCCAGCAGCTTAGTTACAGTCTATAATTCACCCCTCCACTTT.

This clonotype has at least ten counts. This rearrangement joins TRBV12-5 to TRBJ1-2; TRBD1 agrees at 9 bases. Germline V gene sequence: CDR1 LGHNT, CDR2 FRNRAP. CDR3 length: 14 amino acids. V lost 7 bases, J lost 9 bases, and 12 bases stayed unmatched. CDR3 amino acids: CASAPGQGRARYTF. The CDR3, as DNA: TGTGCTAGTGCTCCGGGACAGGGACGTGCGCGCTACACCTTC.